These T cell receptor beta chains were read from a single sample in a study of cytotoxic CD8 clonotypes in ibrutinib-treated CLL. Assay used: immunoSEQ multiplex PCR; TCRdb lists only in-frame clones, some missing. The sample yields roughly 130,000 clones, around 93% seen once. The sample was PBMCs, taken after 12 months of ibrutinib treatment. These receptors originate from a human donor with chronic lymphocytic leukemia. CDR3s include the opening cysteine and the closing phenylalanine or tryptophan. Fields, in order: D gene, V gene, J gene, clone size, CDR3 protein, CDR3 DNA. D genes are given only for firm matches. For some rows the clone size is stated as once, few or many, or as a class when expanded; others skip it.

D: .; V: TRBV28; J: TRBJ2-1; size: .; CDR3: CASSSTRDGRWQFF; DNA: TGTGCCAGCAGTTCTACACGGGACGGCCGGTGGCAGTTCTTC
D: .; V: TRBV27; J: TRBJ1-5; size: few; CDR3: CASLPGAYSNQPQHF; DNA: TGTGCCAGCCTTCCGGGGGCCTATAGCAATCAGCCCCAGCATTTT
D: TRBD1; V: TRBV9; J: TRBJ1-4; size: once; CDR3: CASSADRGRNEKLFF; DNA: TGTGCCAGCAGCGCGGACAGGGGGCGAAATGAAAAACTGTTTTTT
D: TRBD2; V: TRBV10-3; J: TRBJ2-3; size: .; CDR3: CAISGGTSGITDTQYF; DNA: TGTGCCATCAGTGGTGGGACTAGCGGGATCACAGATACGCAGTATTTT
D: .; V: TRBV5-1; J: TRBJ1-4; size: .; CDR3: CASSLRESNEKLFF; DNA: TGCGCCAGCAGCCTCAGGGAGTCTAATGAAAAACTGTTTTTT
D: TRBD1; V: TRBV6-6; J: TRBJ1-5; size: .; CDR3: CASSSQGDGNQPQHF; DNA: TGTGCCAGCAGCTCACAGGGGGATGGGAATCAGCCCCAGCATTTT
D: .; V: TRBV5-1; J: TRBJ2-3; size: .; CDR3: CASSLVLAGSDTQYF; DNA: TGCGCCAGCAGCTTGGTTCTTGCGGGCTCAGATACGCAGTATTTT
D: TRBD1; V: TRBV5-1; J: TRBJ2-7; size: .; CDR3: CASSLIRDRPYEQYF; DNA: TGCGCCAGCAGCCTCATCCGGGACAGGCCGTACGAGCAGTACTTC
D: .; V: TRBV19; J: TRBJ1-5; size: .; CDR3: CASSISGYEPQHF; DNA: TGTGCCAGTAGTATTTCAGGGTACGAGCCCCAGCATTTT
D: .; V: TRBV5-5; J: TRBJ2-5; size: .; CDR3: CASSFAAVDRETQYF; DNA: TGTGCCAGCAGCTTCGCGGCCGTCGATCGGGAGACCCAGTACTTC
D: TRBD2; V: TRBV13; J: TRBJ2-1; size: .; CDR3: CASSLLLAGGNEQFF; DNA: TGTGCCAGCAGCTTATTACTAGCGGGGGGCAATGAGCAGTTCTTC
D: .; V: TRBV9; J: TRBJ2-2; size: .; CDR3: CASSSRPGLNTGELFF; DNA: TGTGCCAGCTCCTCGAGACCGGGACTTAACACCGGGGAGCTGTTTTTT
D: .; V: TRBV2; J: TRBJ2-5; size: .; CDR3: CASSDSPADQYF; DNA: TGTGCCAGCAGTGATAGTCCGGCGGACCAGTACTTC
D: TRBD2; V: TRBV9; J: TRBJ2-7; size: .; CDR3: CASSPRTSGISEQYF; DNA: TGTGCCAGCAGCCCCAGGACTAGCGGGATCTCCGAGCAGTACTTC
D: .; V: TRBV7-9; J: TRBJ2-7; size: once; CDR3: CASRHGVYEQYF; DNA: TGTGCCAGCAGGCATGGGGTCTACGAGCAGTACTTC
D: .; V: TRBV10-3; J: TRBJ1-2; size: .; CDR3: CAIGQGNYGYTF; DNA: TGTGCCATCGGCCAGGGCAACTATGGCTACACCTTC
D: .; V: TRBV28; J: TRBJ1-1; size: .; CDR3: CASSLGTGSGAFF; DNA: TGTGCCAGCAGTTTAGGTACAGGGTCCGGTGCTTTCTTT
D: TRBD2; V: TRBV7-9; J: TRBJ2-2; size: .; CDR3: CASSVRLAGVDTGELFF; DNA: TGTGCCAGCAGCGTAAGACTAGCGGGAGTAGACACCGGGGAGCTGTTTTTT
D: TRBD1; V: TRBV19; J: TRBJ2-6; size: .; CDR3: CASTYLPGQGTPGANVLTF; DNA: TGTGCCAGTACTTACCTTCCGGGACAGGGGACTCCTGGGGCCAACGTCCTGACTTTC
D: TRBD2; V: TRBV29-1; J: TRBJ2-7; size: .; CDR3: CSVHSGTLYEQYF; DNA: TGCAGCGTTCATAGCGGGACGCTCTACGAGCAGTACTTC
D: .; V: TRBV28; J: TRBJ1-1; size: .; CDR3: CASTVGDFNTEAFF; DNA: TGTGCCAGCACCGTCGGAGATTTTAACACTGAAGCTTTCTTT
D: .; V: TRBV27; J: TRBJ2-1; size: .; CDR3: CASGSELNSYNEQFF; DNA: TGTGCCAGCGGGTCCGAACTAAACTCCTACAATGAGCAGTTCTTC
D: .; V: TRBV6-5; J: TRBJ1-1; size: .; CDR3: CASSRMDSNTEAFF; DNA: TGTGCCAGTAGTCGGATGGACAGCAACACTGAAGCTTTCTTT
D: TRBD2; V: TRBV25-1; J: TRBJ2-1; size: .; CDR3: CASSGTLAGENEQFF; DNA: TGTGCCAGCAGTGGAACACTAGCGGGAGAAAATGAGCAGTTCTTC
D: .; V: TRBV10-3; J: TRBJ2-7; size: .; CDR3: CAISELDRNSYEQYF; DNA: TGTGCCATCAGTGAGTTGGACCGAAACTCCTACGAGCAGTACTTC
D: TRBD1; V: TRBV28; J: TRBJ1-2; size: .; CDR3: CASGTGGSYGYTF; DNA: TGTGCCAGCGGTACAGGGGGTAGCTATGGCTACACCTTC
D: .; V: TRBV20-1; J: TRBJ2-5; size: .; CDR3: CSAWQETQYF; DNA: TGCAGTGCTTGGCAAGAGACCCAGTACTTC
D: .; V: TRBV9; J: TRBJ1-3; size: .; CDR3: CASSYTVDSLSSGNTIYF; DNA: TGTGCCAGCAGCTACACAGTGGACAGCCTATCCTCTGGAAACACCATATATTTT
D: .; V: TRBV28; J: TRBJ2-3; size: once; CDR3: CASLSDTQYF; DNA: TGTGCCAGCCTCTCAGATACGCAGTATTTT
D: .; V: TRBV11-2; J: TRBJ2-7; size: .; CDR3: CASSLEARNFYEQYF; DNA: TGTGCCAGCAGCTTAGAGGCGCGGAACTTTTACGAGCAGTACTTC
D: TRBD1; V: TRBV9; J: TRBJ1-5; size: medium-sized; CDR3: CASNRQGGDQPQHF; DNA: TGTGCCAGCAATAGACAGGGTGGAGATCAGCCCCAGCATTTT
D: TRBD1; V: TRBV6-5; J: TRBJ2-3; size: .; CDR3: CASSYRTGGADTQYF; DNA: TGTGCCAGCAGTTATAGGACAGGGGGCGCAGATACGCAGTATTTT
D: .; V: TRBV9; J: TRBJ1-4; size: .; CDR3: CASSVDAGGDNEKLFF; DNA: TGTGCCAGCAGCGTAGACGCAGGAGGGGATAATGAAAAACTGTTTTTT
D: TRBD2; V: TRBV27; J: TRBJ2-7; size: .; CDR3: CASSSIAGGRGEQYF; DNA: TGTGCCAGCAGTTCCATAGCGGGAGGGCGGGGCGAGCAGTACTTC
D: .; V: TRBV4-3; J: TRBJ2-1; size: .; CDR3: CASGQQSGNHNEQFF; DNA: TGCGCCAGCGGACAACAAAGCGGAAATCACAATGAGCAGTTCTTC
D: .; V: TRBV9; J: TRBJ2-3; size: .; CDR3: CASSVIADTDTQYF; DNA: TGTGCCAGCAGCGTAATAGCGGACACAGATACGCAGTATTTT
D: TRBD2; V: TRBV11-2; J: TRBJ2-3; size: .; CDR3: CASSLSTSGRARTDTQYF; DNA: TGTGCCAGCAGCTTGTCGACTAGCGGGAGGGCCAGAACAGATACGCAGTATTTT
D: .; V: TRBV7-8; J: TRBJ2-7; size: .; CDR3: CASNPRPPFYEQYF; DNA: TGTGCCAGCAACCCAAGACCTCCTTTTTATGAGCAGTACTTC
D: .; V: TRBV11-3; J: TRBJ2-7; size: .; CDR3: CASSLDVRAGAVSYEQYF; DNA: TGTGCCAGCAGCTTAGATGTCAGAGCGGGCGCCGTCTCCTACGAGCAGTACTTC
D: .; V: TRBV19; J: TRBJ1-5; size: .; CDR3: CASSIAGGNQPQHF; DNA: TGTGCCAGTAGTATAGCGGGGGGCAATCAGCCCCAGCATTTT
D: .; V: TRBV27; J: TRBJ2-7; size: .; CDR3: CASSLGGRFSYEQYF; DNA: TGTGCCAGCAGTTTAGGCGGTCGTTTCTCCTACGAGCAGTACTTC
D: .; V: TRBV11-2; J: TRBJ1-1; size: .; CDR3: CASSLDRRGDTEAFF; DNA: TGTGCCAGCAGCTTAGATAGGAGGGGGGACACTGAAGCTTTCTTT
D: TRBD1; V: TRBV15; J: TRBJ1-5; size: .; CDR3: CATSDHRGYQPQHF; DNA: TGTGCCACCAGCGACCACAGGGGTTACCAGCCCCAGCATTTT
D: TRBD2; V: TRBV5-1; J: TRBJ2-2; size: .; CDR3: CASSRERVAGGVGELFF; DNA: TGCGCCAGCAGTCGTGAAAGAGTAGCGGGAGGCGTCGGGGAGCTGTTTTTT
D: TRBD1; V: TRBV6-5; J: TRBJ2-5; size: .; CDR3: CASFRTGDTSGTQYF; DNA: TGTGCCAGTTTCCGGACAGGGGACACCTCCGGGACCCAGTACTTC
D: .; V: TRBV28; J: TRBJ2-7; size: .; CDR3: CASRNSDSSHEQYF; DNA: TGTGCCAGCAGGAATTCGGACAGTTCCCACGAGCAGTACTTC
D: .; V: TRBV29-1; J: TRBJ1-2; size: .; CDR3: CSVDRGSYGYTF; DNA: TGCAGCGTTGACCGGGGTTCCTATGGCTACACCTTC
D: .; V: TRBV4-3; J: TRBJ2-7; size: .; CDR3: CASSQDPTGEHYEQYF; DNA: TGCGCCAGCAGCCAAGATCCCACGGGGGAACACTACGAGCAGTACTTC
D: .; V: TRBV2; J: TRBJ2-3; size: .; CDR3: CASSDRGRSTDTQYF; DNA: TGTGCCAGCAGTGACAGGGGTAGGAGCACAGATACGCAGTATTTT
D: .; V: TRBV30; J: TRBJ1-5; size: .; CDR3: CAALLRTPSNQPQHF; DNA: TGTGCTGCCTTATTGAGGACACCTAGCAATCAGCCCCAGCATTTT